The 25 T cell receptor beta chains given below trace back to one sample, sequenced in a study of T cells after posttransplantation cyclophosphamide listed by TCRdb under 2016. Libraries were constructed by the immunoSEQ multiplex PCR assay. The source is immuneACCESS, and TCRdb retained only in-frame sequences with V and J called. Part of the clones is not carried over; for the studies checked, unresolved V genes explain less than half of this, and the remainder is unexplained. In this sample the table shows 8,000 to 9,500 clones, roughly 88% of which occur a single time. Around 1.2% of the sample is in the top ten clones. Explained via the paper, the treatment or condition label denotes: high-dose cyclophosphamide on days +3 and +4 as single-agent GVHD prophylaxis. Busulfan and fludarabine conditioning, a related or unrelated marrow graft, and cyclophosphamide on days +3 and +4 were given to PTCy patients.

The sample here was CD4+ T cells sorted from blood, taken around 1,400 days after allogeneic stem cell transplant with posttransplant cyclophosphamide. These receptors originate from a female patient aged 50-59 years who received an allogeneic stem cell transplant from a related donor, was CMV-positive, and had no GVHD. After transplantation, some T cells may belong to the graft donor instead of the recipient.

The chain is built from TRBV5-1 and TRBJ2-2; tentative D call: TRBD1 (6 bases). CDR1 and CDR2 from the germline V gene are SGHRS and YFSETQ. Deletions cut 5 bases from V and 5 bases from J, with 10 bases between. This CDR3 spans 13 amino acids. For the CDR3, the DNA is TGCGCCAGCAGTCAGGGGTCTACCGGGGAGCTGTTTTTT. Encoded protein: CASSQGSTGELFF.

The J gene is TRBJ2-1, the V gene TRBV9; D may be TRBD1 (5 bases). Trimming stripped 7 bases from V and 5 bases from J, with 19 bases between. Germline V gives CDR1 SGDLS, CDR2 YYNGEE. The CDR3 extends over 15 amino acids. Here the CDR3 DNA reads TGTGCCAGCGCCAGGGCCATCCAAACGAACAATGAGCAGTTCTTC. It translates to CASARAIQTNNEQFF.

The V call is TRBV28, the J call TRBJ1-2; no firm D call. Germline loops: CDR1 MDHEN, CDR2 SYDVKM. Trimming pared 5 bases from V and 7 bases from J, leaving 17 bases between. The CDR3 is made up of 14 amino acids. CDR3 protein: CASSKELVILGYTF. The CDR3, as DNA: TGTGCCAGCAGTAAAGAGTTGGTTATTCTTGGCTACACCTTC.

The chain recombines TRBV10-3 with TRBJ2-3; tentative D call: TRBD1 (5 bases). The germline V gene encodes CDR1 ENHRY and CDR2 SYGVKD. The CDR3 contains 14 residues. V lost 8 bases and J 2 bases, leaving 14 bases between the germline ends. In nucleotides, the CDR3 is TGTGCCATCGGGGCACTCAACCCCACAGATACGCAGTATTTT. Translating gives CAIGALNPTDTQYF.

The chain combines TRBV15 with TRBJ1-2, with 9 bases aligning to TRBD1. Trimming took 0 bases from V and 1 from J; bases not matched to a gene: 12. Germline loops: CDR1 LNHNV, CDR2 YYDKDF (reference sequence). The CDR3 totals 19 residues. In DNA, the CDR3 is TGTGCCACCAGCAGAGATTTTGCTAGGACAGGGGTTCGTAACTATGGCTACACCTTC. Protein sequence: CATSRDFARTGVRNYGYTF.

The count of this clone is one. This chain joins TRBV6-1 and TRBJ1-2, with D possibly TRBD1 on 6 matching bases. Germline V gene lookup returns CDR1 MNHNS and CDR2 SASEGT. The CDR3 extends over 13 amino acids. Trimming removed 4 bases at V and 2 bases at J, with 8 bases between. CDR3 DNA sequence: TGTGCCAGCAGTGGAGGGACAAACTATGGCTACACCTTC. Protein product: CASSGGTNYGYTF.

This clone was found a few times. The chain employs TRBV6-6 and TRBJ2-7; D is unresolved. Trimming shortened V by 2 bases and J by 7 bases, and 6 bases separated the two germline ends. CDR3 length: 11 residues. The germline CDR1 and CDR2 sequences are MNHNY and SVGAGI (reference sequence). CDR3 in amino acids: CASSYSWEQYF. DNA of the CDR3: TGTGCCAGCAGTTACAGCTGGGAGCAGTACTTC.

This chain connects TRBV27 to TRBJ2-5, with TRBD2 identical over 10 bases. The trim removed 5 bases at V and 4 bases at J, leaving 16 bases unmatched. Germline CDR1 reads MNHEY; CDR2 reads SMNVEV (reference sequence). This CDR3 is built from 18 residues. The CDR3 sequence is CASSPLLSVLAGRETQYF. The CDR3 region has the DNA TGTGCCAGCAGTCCATTGCTTTCCGTACTAGCGGGAAGAGAGACCCAGTACTTC.

The chain carries TRBV7-2 and TRBJ2-1; D is perhaps TRBD2 (5 bases). The germline V gene encodes CDR1 SGHTA and CDR2 FQGNSA. V was cut by 5 bases and J by 0 bases, with 11 bases left in between. CDR3 length: 15 residues. The CDR3 nucleotides are TGTGCCAGCAGCCAGACCGGGGACTCCTACAATGAGCAGTTCTTC. Translation: CASSQTGDSYNEQFF. Full variable domain (outside the CDR3, taken from reference TRBV7-2 and TRBJ2-1): GAGVSQSPSNKVTEKGKDVELRCDPISGHTALYWYRQSLGQGLEFLIYFQGNSAPDKSGLPSDRFSAERTGGSVSTLTIQRTQQEDSAVYLCASSQTGDSYNEQFFGPGTRLTVL.

This clone was observed a few times. The chain employs TRBV6-6 and TRBJ2-2; D is unresolved. The V end lost 8 bases, the J end lost 3 bases, and 10 bases lay between the germline ends. The germline V gene has CDR1 MNHNY and CDR2 SVGAGI (reference sequence). This CDR3 contains 13 residues. Written as DNA, the CDR3 is TGTGCCAGCCCCCCTTCGGACACCGGGGAGCTGTTTTTT. Amino acid sequence: CASPPSDTGELFF.

A single count supports this clone. This chain uses TRBV7-3 with TRBJ2-1; 14 bases line up with TRBD2. The CDR3 spans 16 residues. Germline CDR1 SGHTA, CDR2 FQGTGA. With V trimmed by 5 bases and J by 7 bases, 7 bases remained unmatched. CDR3 nucleotide sequence: TGTGCCAGCAGCCCGACTAGCGGGAGGGCGGGTAATGAGCAGTTCTTC. It is translated as CASSPTSGRAGNEQFF. Combining the CDR3 with reference TRBV7-3 and TRBJ2-1 gives the whole variable domain GAGVSQTPSNKVTEKGKYVELRCDPISGHTALYWYRQSLGQGPEFLIYFQGTGAADDSGLPNDRFFAVRPEGSVSTLKIQRTERGDSAVYLCASSPTSGRAGNEQFFGPGTRLTVL.

This chain connects TRBV10-3 to TRBJ2-3, with 10 bases matching TRBD1. The germline CDR1 and CDR2 sequences are ENHRY and SYGVKD. After removal of 6 bases from V and 4 bases from J, the junction contained 4 bases not matched to a gene. The CDR3 is made up of 14 amino acids. The CDR3 loop reads CAIRGTGEADTQYF. CDR3 nucleotides: TGTGCCATCAGAGGGACAGGGGAAGCAGATACGCAGTATTTT.

The chain has TRBV28 and TRBJ1-4, with D possibly TRBD1 on 6 matching bases. The germline gives CDR1 MDHEN, CDR2 SYDVKM. V was clipped by 7 bases and J by 8 bases, with 17 bases between them. This CDR3 contains 14 residues. In DNA form, the CDR3 reads TGTGCCAGCACCTCCGGGGGGGCATCCGAAAAACTGTTTTTT. This encodes CASTSGGASEKLFF.

The chain couples TRBV19 to TRBJ2-7; tentative D call: TRBD2 (6 bases). The germline V and J ends were trimmed by 11 bases and 6 bases, with 11 bases remaining between them. Germline assignment: CDR1 LNHDA and CDR2 SQIVND (reference sequence). The CDR3 spans 10 residues. CDR3 bases: TGTGCCGCCGGGGGACTCGAGCAGTACTTC. Protein sequence: CAAGGLEQYF.

The chain combines TRBV10-3 with TRBJ2-3; maybe TRBD2 (6 bases). The CDR3 runs 12 residues. V was trimmed by 7 bases and J by 4 bases, leaving 9 bases between them. The germline gives CDR1 ENHRY, CDR2 SYGVKD. The CDR3 DNA reads as TGTGCCATCAATGCGGGACCAGATACGCAGTATTTT. It specifies CAINAGPDTQYF.

The chain employs TRBV25-1 and TRBJ2-1; tentative D call: TRBD2 (7 bases). This CDR3 has 13 amino acids. Germline V gene lookup returns CDR1 MGHDK and CDR2 SYGVNS. Trimming shortened V by 2 bases and J by 8 bases, and 10 bases separated the two germline ends. CDR3 region: CASSEQGRDEQFF. The CDR3, as DNA: TGTGCCAGCAGTGAACAGGGGAGGGATGAGCAGTTCTTC.

V is TRBV7-8 and J is TRBJ2-7; D remains unclear. In germline, CDR1 is SGHVS, CDR2 FQNEAQ. The length of the CDR3 is 15 residues. Trimming stripped 5 bases from V and 4 bases from J, with 18 bases between. In DNA, the CDR3 is TGTGCCAGCAGCCCCCTGACTCAGCCGGGTTACGAGCAGTACTTC. Its protein is CASSPLTQPGYEQYF.

The chain links TRBV7-9 to TRBJ1-1; the D is unclear. V dropped 5 bases and J dropped 5 bases, with 18 bases sitting between them. This CDR3 is 15 amino acids long. Germline CDR1 and CDR2: SEHNR and FQNEAQ (reference sequence). The chain's CDR3 is CASSRTRSGITEAFF. CDR3 in DNA: TGTGCCAGCAGCCGCACGAGGAGCGGGATTACTGAAGCTTTCTTT.

This chain uses TRBV10-1 with TRBJ2-3, with 10 bases fitting TRBD2. The length of the CDR3 is 17 residues. The J segment lost 3 bases and the V segment lost 4 bases, leaving 10 bases of the junction unmatched. CDR1 and CDR2 from the germline V gene are WNHNN and SYGVQD (reference sequence). The CDR3 loop reads CASSGRIAGGPTDTQYF. The DNA for the CDR3 is TGCGCCAGCAGTGGGAGAATAGCGGGAGGCCCGACAGATACGCAGTATTTT.

This sequence joins TRBV10-3 and TRBJ2-4; maybe TRBD1 (5 bases). The CDR3 totals 12 residues. Per germline, CDR1 ENHRY and CDR2 SYGVKD. V was trimmed by 8 bases and J by 5 bases, leaving 10 bases between them. DNA for the CDR3: TGTGCCATCGGCGACAGCGAAAACATTCAGTACTTC. Translating gives CAIGDSENIQYF.

The table lists this clone with a few counts. The chain carries TRBV4-2 and TRBJ2-6; 8 bases match TRBD1. Germline loops: CDR1 LGHNA, CDR2 YNFKEQ. The V segment lost 4 bases and the J segment 0 bases; nucleotides outside the gene matches: 8. CDR3 length: 18 amino acids. The DNA of the CDR3 is TGTGCCAGCAGCCGCGGACAGGGATTAAGCTCTGGGGCCAACGTCCTGACTTTC. Protein product: CASSRGQGLSSGANVLTF.

This chain joins TRBV28 and TRBJ2-1; 8 bases are a match to TRBD2. The germline gives CDR1 MDHEN, CDR2 SYDVKM. The trim removed 5 bases at V and 0 bases at J, leaving 6 bases unmatched. CDR3 length: 16 residues. CDR3 nucleotides: TGTGCCAGCAGTGAACCCAGCGGGAGCTCCTACAATGAGCAGTTCTTC. Translated, it gives CASSEPSGSSYNEQFF.

As DNA, the CDR3 is TGTGCCAGCAGCTCCCTAGCGGAAGAGACCCAGTACTTC. It specifies CASSSLAEETQYF. The V call is TRBV7-3, the J call TRBJ2-5; 7 nucleotides align to TRBD2. Germline CDR1 and CDR2: SGHTA and FQGTGA. The V and J ends lost 4 bases and 3 bases, in that order; junction bases with no gene match: 2. The CDR3 contains 13 residues.

The chain employs TRBV29-1 and TRBJ2-1, with 15 bases lining up with TRBD2. CDR3 size: 16 residues. V lost 8 bases and J lost 1; bases outside the gene matches: 6. The germline V gene has CDR1 SQVTM and CDR2 ANQGSEA. CDR3: CSSWTSGRGSYNEQFF. The CDR3 DNA is TGCAGCTCATGGACTAGCGGGAGGGGGTCCTACAATGAGCAGTTCTTC.

The V call is TRBV4-1, the J call TRBJ2-7, with no clear D. V was trimmed by 0 bases and J by 3 bases, leaving 12 bases between them. CDR1 and CDR2 from the germline V gene are MGHRA and YSYEKL. The CDR3 length is 15 residues. The CDR3 spells CASSQDSASFYEQYF. In DNA, the CDR3 is TGCGCCAGCAGCCAAGATTCGGCTAGTTTCTACGAGCAGTACTTC.